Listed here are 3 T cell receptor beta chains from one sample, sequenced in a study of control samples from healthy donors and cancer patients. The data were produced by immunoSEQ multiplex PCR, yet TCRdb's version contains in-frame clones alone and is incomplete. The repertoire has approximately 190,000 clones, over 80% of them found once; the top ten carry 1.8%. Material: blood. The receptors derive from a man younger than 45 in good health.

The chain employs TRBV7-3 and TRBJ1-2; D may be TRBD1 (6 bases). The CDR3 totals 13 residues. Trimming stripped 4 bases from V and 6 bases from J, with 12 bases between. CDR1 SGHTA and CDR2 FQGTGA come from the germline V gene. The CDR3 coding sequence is TGTGCCAGCAGCTCTACAGGGTTGGATGGCTACACCTTC. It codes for CASSSTGLDGYTF.

As DNA, the CDR3 is TGTGCCAGCAGCCAAGGGGAGGGGCACGGGTACAATGAGCAGTTCTTC. Translated, it gives CASSQGEGHGYNEQFF. The chain uses TRBV3-1 (or the pseudogene TRBV3-2) and TRBJ2-1, with TRBD2 matching over 7 bases. This CDR3 is 16 amino acids long. From germline, CDR1 is LGHDT and CDR2 YNNKEL (reference sequence). V lost 1 base and J lost 4; bases outside the gene matches: 7.

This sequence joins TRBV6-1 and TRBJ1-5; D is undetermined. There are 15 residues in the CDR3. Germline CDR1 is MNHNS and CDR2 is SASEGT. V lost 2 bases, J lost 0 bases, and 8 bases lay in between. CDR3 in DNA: TGTGCCAGCAGTGAAATAGATCTTAGCAATCAGCCCCAGCATTTT. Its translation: CASSEIDLSNQPQHF.